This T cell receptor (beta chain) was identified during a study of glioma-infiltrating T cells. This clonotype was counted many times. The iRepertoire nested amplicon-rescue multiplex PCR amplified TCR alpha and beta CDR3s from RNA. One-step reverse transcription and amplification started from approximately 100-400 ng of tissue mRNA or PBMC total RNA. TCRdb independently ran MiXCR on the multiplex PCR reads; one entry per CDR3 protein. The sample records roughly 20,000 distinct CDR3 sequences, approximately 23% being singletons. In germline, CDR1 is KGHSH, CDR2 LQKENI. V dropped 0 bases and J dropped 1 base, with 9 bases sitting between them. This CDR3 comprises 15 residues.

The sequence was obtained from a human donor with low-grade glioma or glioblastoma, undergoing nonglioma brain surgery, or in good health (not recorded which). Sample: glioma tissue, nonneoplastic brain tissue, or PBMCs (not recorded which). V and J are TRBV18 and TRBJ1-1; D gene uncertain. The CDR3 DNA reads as TGTGCCAGCTCACCACCGGAGGGCTGGAACACTGAAGCTTTCTTT. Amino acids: CASSPPEGWNTEAFF.